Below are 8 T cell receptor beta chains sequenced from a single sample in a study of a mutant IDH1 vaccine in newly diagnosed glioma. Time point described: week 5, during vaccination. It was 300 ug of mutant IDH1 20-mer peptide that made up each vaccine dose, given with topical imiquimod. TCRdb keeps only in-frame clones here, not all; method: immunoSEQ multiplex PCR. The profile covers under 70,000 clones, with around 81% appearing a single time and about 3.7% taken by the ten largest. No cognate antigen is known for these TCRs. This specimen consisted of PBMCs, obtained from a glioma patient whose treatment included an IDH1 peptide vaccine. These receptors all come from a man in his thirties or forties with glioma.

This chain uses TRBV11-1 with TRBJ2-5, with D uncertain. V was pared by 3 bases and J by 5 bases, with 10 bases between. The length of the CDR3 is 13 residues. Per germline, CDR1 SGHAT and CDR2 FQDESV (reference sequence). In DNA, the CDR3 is TGTGCCAGCAGCTTCAAGCCCGGGGAGACCCAGTACTTC. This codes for CASSFKPGETQYF.

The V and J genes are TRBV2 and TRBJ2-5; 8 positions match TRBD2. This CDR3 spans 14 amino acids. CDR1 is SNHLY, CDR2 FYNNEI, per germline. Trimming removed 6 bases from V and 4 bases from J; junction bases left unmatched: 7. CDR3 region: CASRAGLGLETQYF. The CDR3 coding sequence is TGTGCCAGCAGGGCGGGACTAGGCTTAGAGACCCAGTACTTC.

The CDR3 region has the DNA TGTGCCAGCAGCACGACCTGGACAGGGGGTGAACAGCCCCAGCATTTT. Translated, it gives CASSTTWTGGEQPQHF. V usage is TRBV7-9 and J usage is TRBJ1-5; 10 nucleotides agree with TRBD1. V was pared by 5 bases and J by 7 bases, with 11 bases of the junction left unmatched. This CDR3 is built from 16 residues. Germline V gene sequence: CDR1 SEHNR, CDR2 FQNEAQ (reference sequence).

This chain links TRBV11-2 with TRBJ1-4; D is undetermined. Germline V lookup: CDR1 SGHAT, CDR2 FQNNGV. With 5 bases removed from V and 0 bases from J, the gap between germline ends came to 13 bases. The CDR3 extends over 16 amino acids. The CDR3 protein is CASSRAGRATNEKLFF. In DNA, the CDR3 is TGTGCCAGCAGCCGCGCCGGACGGGCAACTAATGAAAAACTGTTTTTT.

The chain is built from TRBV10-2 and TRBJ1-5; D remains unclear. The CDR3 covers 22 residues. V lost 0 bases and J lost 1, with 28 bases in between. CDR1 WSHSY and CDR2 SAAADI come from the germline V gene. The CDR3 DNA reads TGCGCCAGCAGTGAGTCTAGGGAGAGGTCCGGTCTTTATTTAGCGAGCAATCAGCCCCAGCATTTT. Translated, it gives CASSESRERSGLYLASNQPQHF.

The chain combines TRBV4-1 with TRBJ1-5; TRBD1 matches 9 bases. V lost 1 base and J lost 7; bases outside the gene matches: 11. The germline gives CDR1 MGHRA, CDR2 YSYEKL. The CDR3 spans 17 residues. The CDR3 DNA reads TGCGCCAGCAGCCAAGGAAACCGGGACAGGGAAAAACAGCCCCAGCATTTT. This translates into CASSQGNRDREKQPQHF.

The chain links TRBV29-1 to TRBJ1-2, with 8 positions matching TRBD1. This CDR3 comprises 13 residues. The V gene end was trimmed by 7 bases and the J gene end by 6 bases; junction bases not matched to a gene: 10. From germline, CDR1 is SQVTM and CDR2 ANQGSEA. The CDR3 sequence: CSAVGQGKHGYTF. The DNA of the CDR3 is TGCAGCGCGGTCGGACAGGGCAAACATGGCTACACCTTC.

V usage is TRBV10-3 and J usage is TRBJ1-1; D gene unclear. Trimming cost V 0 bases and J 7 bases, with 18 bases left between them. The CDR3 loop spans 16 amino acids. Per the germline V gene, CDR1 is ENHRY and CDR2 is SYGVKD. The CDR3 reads CAISESPLRRTNEAFF. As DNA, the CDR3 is TGTGCCATCAGTGAGTCTCCATTACGGAGGACTAATGAAGCTTTCTTT.